The 28 T cell receptor beta chains reported below all come from one sample, sequenced in a study of chemoradiotherapy in HPV16-positive cancers. Using immunoSEQ multiplex PCR, the repertoire was profiled, and TCRdb retains in-frame clones only, with some absent. The repertoire holds approximately 3,500 clones, with 70% to 90% as singletons. The source material was tumor tissue, sampled from a patient who underwent chemoradiotherapy. Receptors originate from a human donor with HPV-associated anogenital cancer.

The J gene is TRBJ2-2, the V gene TRBV7-2; TRBD1 aligns across 7 bases. The J segment lost 4 bases and the V segment lost 5 bases, leaving 7 bases of the junction unmatched. This CDR3 is built from 15 residues. Germline CDR1 is SGHTA and CDR2 is FQGNSA. CDR3 coding DNA: TGTGCCAGCAGCCCCGACAGGGAAATCACCGGGGAGCTGTTTTTT. This sequence encodes CASSPDREITGELFF.

The genes are TRBV7-9 and TRBJ2-4, with D perhaps matching TRBD1 or TRBD2 (6 bases each). Looked up from germline, CDR1 is SEHNR and CDR2 is FQNEAQ (reference sequence). The CDR3 spans 16 residues. With 6 bases removed from V and 6 bases from J, the gap between germline ends came to 21 bases. The CDR3 is CASSIFRGYGGNIQYF. In nucleotides, the CDR3 is TGTGCCAGCAGTATATTCAGGGGTTACGGGGGAAACATTCAGTACTTC.

The gene calls are TRBV4-1 and TRBJ2-7; tentative D call: TRBD2 (7 bases). CDR3 length: 15 amino acids. The V and J ends lost 0 bases and 4 bases respectively, with 13 bases between them. Germline V lookup: CDR1 MGHRA, CDR2 YSYEKL. The CDR3 coding sequence is TGCGCCAGCAGCCAAGAAGGGGGGGACCCTTACGAGCAGTACTTC. Protein: CASSQEGGDPYEQYF.

This clone was recorded a few times. The chain has TRBV25-1 and TRBJ1-4, with 11 nucleotides matching TRBD1. Germline CDR1 reads MGHDK; CDR2 reads SYGVNS. V dropped 1 base and J dropped 5; count of bases not matched to a gene: 0. This CDR3 is built from 15 residues. CDR3 sequence reads: CASSEWDRGNEKLFF. The CDR3 DNA is TGTGCCAGCAGTGAATGGGACAGGGGGAATGAAAAACTGTTTTTT.

The chain joins TRBV4-3 to TRBJ2-2, with 9 positions matching TRBD2. The CDR3 is 17 residues long. Germline values: CDR1 LGHNA, CDR2 YSLEER. Here the CDR3 reads CASRPGTSTADTGELFF. CDR3 DNA: TGCGCTTCGAGGCCCGGGACTAGCACCGCTGACACCGGGGAGCTGTTTTTT.

In this sample, this clone turned up once. The rearrangement links TRBV25-1 to TRBJ1-3; D unresolved. V was cut by 2 bases and J by 4 bases, with 9 bases left in between. The length of the CDR3 is 14 residues. Germline CDR1 and CDR2: MGHDK and SYGVNS. CDR3 nucleotide sequence: TGTGCCAGCAGTGAACCAACGGGGGGAAACACCATATATTTT. As protein: CASSEPTGGNTIYF. The full variable domain, completed using reference TRBV25-1 and TRBJ1-3, is EADIYQTPRYLVIGTGKKITLECSQTMGHDKMYWYQQDPGMELHLIHYSYGVNSTEKGDLSSESTVSRIRTEHFPLTLESARPSHTSQYLCASSEPTGGNTIYFGEGSWLTVV.

The chain has TRBV6-6 and TRBJ2-7, with D uncertain. With 0 bases removed from V and 6 bases from J, the gap between germline ends came to 9 bases. There are 13 residues in the CDR3. Germline V gene sequence: CDR1 MNHNY, CDR2 SVGAGI (reference sequence). The CDR3 is CASSYSAEVEQYF. The CDR3 bases are TGTGCCAGCAGTTACTCGGCGGAAGTCGAGCAGTACTTC.

CDR3 nucleotides: TGTGCCAGCAGCTTAGCTAACCCGAACACTGAAGCTTTCTTT. The encoded protein is CASSLANPNTEAFF. The chain has TRBV7-8 and TRBJ1-1; no firm D call. The CDR3 loop spans 14 amino acids. The V end lost 0 bases, the J end lost 1 base, and 6 bases lay between the germline ends. Germline CDR1 reads SGHVS; CDR2 reads FQNEAQ.

This chain connects TRBV27 to TRBJ2-1, with D maybe TRBD2 (8 bases). V shed 4 bases and J shed 8 bases, with 21 bases lying between them. The CDR3 has 16 amino acids. Germline V gene data show CDR1 as MNHEY and CDR2 as SMNVEV (reference sequence). The CDR3, as DNA: TGTGCCAGCAGTTCCCCGTTGGTCGGGAGGGGGCATGAGCAGTTCTTC. Translated: CASSSPLVGRGHEQFF.

With regard to this clone: Other nucleotide sequences from this sample produce the same CDR3. The chain has TRBV15 and TRBJ1-2, with D possibly being TRBD1 (5 bases). This CDR3 is 13 amino acids long. Germline loops: CDR1 LNHNV, CDR2 YYDKDF (reference sequence). The germline V and J ends were trimmed by 0 bases and 6 bases, with 8 bases remaining between them. The chain's CDR3 is CATSREEGDGYTF. CDR3 in DNA: TGTGCCACCAGCAGAGAGGAAGGGGATGGCTACACCTTC.

This chain's CDR3 is CASSQEPKKPYTEQFF. The CDR3 DNA reads as TGCGCCAGCAGCCAAGAGCCTAAAAAGCCCTATACTGAGCAGTTCTTC. The chain combines TRBV4-3 with TRBJ2-1; D is undetermined. The CDR3 loop spans 16 amino acids. Per the germline V gene, CDR1 is LGHNA and CDR2 is YSLEER. The V and J ends lost 0 bases and 9 bases respectively, with 18 bases between them.

CDR3 loop: CATTLRGTSYEQYF. CDR3 coding DNA: TGTGCCACCACCCTCCGGGGGACTTCCTACGAGCAGTACTTC. V usage is TRBV6-1 and J usage is TRBJ2-7; tentative D call: TRBD2 (6 bases). V gave up 10 bases and J gave up 1 base, with 17 bases separating them. This CDR3 has 14 residues. Germline V gene data show CDR1 as MNHNS and CDR2 as SASEGT.

The chain uses TRBV7-6 and TRBJ1-5, with D possibly matching TRBD1 (6 bases). Germline assignment: CDR1 SGHVS and CDR2 FNYEAQ. The CDR3 sequence is 14 residues long. V was cut by 2 bases and J by 6 bases, with 11 bases left in between. As DNA, the CDR3 is TGTGCCAGCAGCTTACTACAGGGTAGTCAGCCCCAGCATTTT. It encodes CASSLLQGSQPQHF.

The genes are TRBV11-3 and TRBJ2-5; D is perhaps TRBD2 (7 bases). Germline CDR1 reads SGHNT; CDR2 reads YENEEA. The CDR3 runs 16 residues. Between the trimmed V and J ends, which lost 4 bases and 2 bases, there was a span of 17 bases. The DNA of the CDR3 is TGTGCCAGCAGCTGGGGGGGGCGAGGATTACAAGAGACCCAGTACTTC. Translated: CASSWGGRGLQETQYF.

This chain joins TRBV28 and TRBJ1-1; no clear D gene. Trimming cost V 3 bases and J 1 base, with 6 bases left between them. Per germline, CDR1 MDHEN and CDR2 SYDVKM. The CDR3 runs 13 residues. The CDR3 loop reads CASSFRQNTEAFF. The CDR3 nucleotides read TGTGCCAGCAGTTTCCGACAGAACACTGAAGCTTTCTTT.

The chain joins TRBV12-5 to TRBJ1-4; D unresolved. Germline V gene sequence: CDR1 LGHNT, CDR2 FRNRAP. Trimming took 7 bases from V and 8 from J, leaving 14 bases between them. This CDR3 is 13 amino acids long. The CDR3 loop is CASAPPAGEKLFF. The CDR3 coding sequence is TGTGCTAGTGCCCCCCCGGCCGGCGAAAAACTGTTTTTT.

The J gene is TRBJ2-3, the V gene TRBV5-1; D is uncertain. Trimming shortened V by 2 bases and J by 0 bases, and 1 base separated the two germline ends. The germline V gene has CDR1 SGHRS and CDR2 YFSETQ. The CDR3 has 12 residues. The CDR3: CASSFSTDTQYF. As DNA, the CDR3 is TGCGCCAGCAGCTTTAGCACAGATACGCAGTATTTT.

The V and J genes are TRBV7-9 and TRBJ1-3, with 7 bases lining up with TRBD1. Germline values: CDR1 SEHNR, CDR2 FQNEAQ (reference sequence). The junction had 7 bases not matched to a gene; V was cut back by 5 bases and J by 0 bases. CDR3 length: 16 amino acids. The CDR3 nucleotides read TGTGCCAGCAGCCCGGGACAGCCGAACTCTGGAAACACCATATATTTT. It encodes CASSPGQPNSGNTIYF.

The chain joins TRBV29-1 to TRBJ2-2; the D is unclear. V was clipped by 5 bases and J by 1 base, with 11 bases between them. CDR3 length: 14 amino acids. Germline CDR1 and CDR2: SQVTM and ANQGSEA. The CDR3 DNA is TGCAGCGTTAAACATACGCTGAACACCGGGGAGCTGTTTTTT. It codes for CSVKHTLNTGELFF.

The rearrangement uses TRBV11-3 and TRBJ1-5; TRBD1 matches at 9 bases. Germline CDR1 is SGHNT and CDR2 is YENEEA. This CDR3 spans 16 amino acids. Germline trimming cut 4 bases from V and 1 base from J; bases unmatched to any gene: 5. CDR3 protein: CASSYGQGSSNQPQHF. DNA of the CDR3: TGTGCCAGCAGCTATGGACAGGGGTCAAGCAATCAGCCCCAGCATTTT.

This clone occurred once. This chain uses TRBV2 with TRBJ2-7, with D possibly being TRBD1 or TRBD2 (5 bases each). Germline V gene lookup returns CDR1 SNHLY and CDR2 FYNNEI. The length of the CDR3 is 15 residues. V was clipped by 6 bases and J by 2 bases, with 17 bases between them. CDR3 sequence reads: CASRANTGRTYEQYF. CDR3 bases: TGTGCCAGCAGGGCTAATACGGGACGCACCTACGAGCAGTACTTC.

This chain links TRBV7-3 with TRBJ2-3; 10 bases line up with TRBD2. The CDR3 length is 18 residues. The junction had 6 bases not matched to a gene; V was cut back by 0 bases and J by 0 bases. Per germline, CDR1 SGHTA and CDR2 FQGTGA. CDR3 residues: CASSLTASGSGSTDTQYF. CDR3 in DNA: TGTGCCAGCAGCTTAACGGCTAGCGGGAGTGGTAGCACAGATACGCAGTATTTT.

This clone was detected once. This chain's CDR3 is CASSYLGSTYEQYF. CDR3 sequence (DNA): TGTGCCAGCAGTTACTTGGGGTCAACCTACGAGCAGTACTTC. The genes are TRBV6-5 and TRBJ2-7; D call uncertain. Deletions cut 1 base from V and 2 bases from J, with 9 bases between. The CDR3 extends over 14 amino acids. Germline V gives CDR1 MNHEY, CDR2 SVGAGI.

V usage is TRBV5-1 and J usage is TRBJ1-3; the D is unclear. Germline V gene sequence: CDR1 SGHRS, CDR2 YFSETQ. This CDR3 is 15 amino acids long. V lost 4 bases, J lost 4 bases, and 15 bases lay in between. The CDR3 nucleotides read TGCGCCAGCAGCCCCAACGCAGGACTCGGAAACACCATATATTTT. Translated: CASSPNAGLGNTIYF.

The V and J genes are TRBV29-1 and TRBJ2-7; the match to TRBD1 covers 7 bases. Germline CDR1 is SQVTM and CDR2 is ANQGSEA. V lost 6 bases to trimming and J lost 0 bases; unmatched junction nucleotides: 11. The CDR3 length is 15 residues. CDR3 nucleotides: TGCAGCGTCATCCCACAGGGGATGAGCTCCTACGAGCAGTACTTC. Amino acid sequence: CSVIPQGMSSYEQYF.

CDR3 protein: CASSDIGTSGYEQYF. For the CDR3, the DNA is TGTGCCAGCAGTGATATCGGGACTAGCGGCTACGAGCAGTACTTC. The genes are TRBV6-1 and TRBJ2-7, with 11 bases aligning to TRBD2. Germline lookup yields CDR1 MNHNS and CDR2 SASEGT. Trimming took 3 bases from V and 3 from J; bases not matched to a gene: 4. The CDR3 extends over 15 amino acids.

This chain joins TRBV2 and TRBJ2-1, with TRBD1 matching 12 bases. CDR1 is SNHLY, CDR2 FYNNEI, per germline. The CDR3 is 15 residues long. Losses at the gene ends were 6 bases for V and 8 bases for J; bases not matched to a gene: 8. CDR3 nucleotides: TGTGCCAGCAGGAAGGGGACAGGGGGCGGGGATGAGCAGTTCTTC. Its protein product is CASRKGTGGGDEQFF.

The chain has TRBV5-1 and TRBJ2-1; the D is unclear. The CDR3 extends over 13 amino acids. CDR1 is SGHRS and CDR2 is YFSETQ in the germline V gene. Trimming cost V 0 bases and J 7 bases, with 8 bases left between them. The CDR3 DNA is TGCGCCAGCAGCTTGGACGGTTGGAATGAGCAGTTCTTC. Translating it yields CASSLDGWNEQFF.